What follows are 16 T cell receptor beta chains derived from one specimen sequenced in a study of cytomegalovirus exposure and HLA in healthy donors. The PCR used 60 Vbeta and 13 Jbeta primers. The assay was immunoSEQ multiplex PCR, and TCRdb's table has in-frame clones only and misses some. The sample contains some 83,000 clones, about 81% of which appear only once. Sequencing was done on a sample of PBMCs. The origin of the receptors is a man aged 60 to 69 in good health and CMV-seronegative.

This clone was detected a few times. V usage is TRBV30 and J usage is TRBJ2-2; D is unclear. V lost 0 bases, J lost 3 bases, and 14 bases lay in between. CDR1 and CDR2 (germline): GTSNPN, SVGIG (reference sequence). The CDR3 contains 16 residues. As DNA, the CDR3 is TGTGCCTGGAGTGTACTTGGGCCTGACCACACCGGGGAGCTGTTTTTT. It is translated as CAWSVLGPDHTGELFF.

The chain joins TRBV5-1 to TRBJ1-3; the match to TRBD1 covers 7 bases. Germline V gives CDR1 SGHRS, CDR2 YFSETQ. CDR3 size: 16 residues. V lost 3 bases, J lost 0 bases, and 6 bases stayed unmatched. The CDR3 DNA sequence: TGCGCCAGCAGCTCAAACTCAGGGGGCTCTGGAAACACCATATATTTT. It codes for CASSSNSGGSGNTIYF.

This rearrangement joins TRBV6-6 to TRBJ2-5; D is perhaps TRBD1 (6 bases). Germline values: CDR1 MNHNY, CDR2 SVGAGI (reference sequence). The length of the CDR3 is 15 residues. V lost 0 bases, J lost 7 bases, and 15 bases lay in between. CDR3 DNA: TGTGCCAGCAGTTACTCGATAGGGGGTCTGGGGACCCAGTACTTC. Residues: CASSYSIGGLGTQYF.

V is TRBV6-4 and J is TRBJ2-1; the match to TRBD2 covers 7 bases. CDR1 and CDR2 (germline): MRHNA, SNTAGT. CDR3 length: 15 residues. J gave up 0 bases and V 8 bases, and 7 bases lay outside the gene matches. The chain's CDR3 is CASQGLPSSYNEQFF. The CDR3 DNA follows: TGTGCCAGCCAGGGACTACCAAGCTCCTACAATGAGCAGTTCTTC.

The chain carries TRBV9 and TRBJ2-1, with 11 positions matching TRBD2. With 3 bases clipped from V and 4 bases from J, the junction kept 3 bases outside the gene matches. In germline, CDR1 is SGDLS, CDR2 YYNGEE. CDR3 length: 15 residues. CDR3 in amino acids: CASSEGLAVYNEQFF. The CDR3 DNA sequence: TGTGCCAGCAGCGAGGGACTAGCGGTATACAATGAGCAGTTCTTC.

V and J are TRBV2 and TRBJ2-5; TRBD1 matches 8 bases. The CDR3 spans 14 residues. V was clipped by 4 bases and J by 5 bases; unmatched bases: 6. Germline V lookup: CDR1 SNHLY, CDR2 FYNNEI. The CDR3 DNA is TGTGCCAGCAGTGTGGGGACAGGAGGCGAGACCCAGTACTTC. This codes for CASSVGTGGETQYF. Supplemented by reference TRBV2 and TRBJ2-5, the full variable domain reads EPEVTQTPSHQVTQMGQEVILRCVPISNHLYFYWYRQILGQKVEFLVSFYNNEISEKSEIFDDQFSVERPDGSNFTLKIRSTKLEDSAMYFCASSVGTGGETQYFGPGTRLLVL.

V is TRBV9 and J is TRBJ2-1, with 9 bases aligning to TRBD2. The CDR3 has 15 amino acids. CDR1 and CDR2 (germline): SGDLS, YYNGEE. V was pared by 1 base and J by 7 bases, with 6 bases of the junction left unmatched. In nucleotides, the CDR3 is TGTGCCAGCAGCGTACAAAGCGGGGGGCCGAATGAGCAGTTCTTC. It translates to CASSVQSGGPNEQFF.

This clone was detected a few times. The V call is TRBV7-2, the J call TRBJ2-1, with D possibly being TRBD2 (6 bases). Germline CDR1 reads SGHTA; CDR2 reads FQGNSA. This CDR3 has 15 residues. Trimming took 5 bases from V and 2 from J, leaving 13 bases between them. Here the CDR3 DNA reads TGTGCCAGCAGCGACCAACCGGGAGCCTACAATGAGCAGTTCTTC. It yields the protein CASSDQPGAYNEQFF.

The V and J genes are TRBV7-8 and TRBJ2-7; tentatively, D is TRBD1 (7 bases). The CDR3 consists of 14 residues. V was clipped by 6 bases and J by 0 bases, with 12 bases between them. Germline CDR1 and CDR2: SGHVS and FQNEAQ. In DNA, the CDR3 is TGTGCCAGCAGTTACAGGGGACTCTCCTACGAGCAGTACTTC. It is translated as CASSYRGLSYEQYF.

The chain uses TRBV5-1 and TRBJ1-1; D is ambiguous. The CDR3 totals 15 residues. V was cut by 4 bases and J by 1 base, with 14 bases left in between. Germline V gives CDR1 SGHRS, CDR2 YFSETQ. As DNA, the CDR3 is TGCGCCAGCAGCCGGGAGGGCTCTGGGAACACTGAAGCTTTCTTT. Its protein product is CASSREGSGNTEAFF.

The rearrangement joins TRBV7-3 to TRBJ2-1; TRBD2 matches 9 bases. This CDR3 is built from 14 residues. The V gene's germline CDR1 is SGHTA and CDR2 FQGTGA. Trimming cost V 1 base and J 6 bases; bases outside gene matches: 1. The CDR3 loop reads CASSLSGGANEQFF. The CDR3 nucleotides read TGTGCCAGCAGCTTAAGCGGGGGGGCCAATGAGCAGTTCTTC.

This chain joins TRBV6-1 and TRBJ1-5; TRBD1 matches at 9 bases. The V and J ends lost 4 bases and 0 bases, in that order; junction bases with no gene match: 4. The CDR3 length is 16 residues. Germline-derived CDR1 and CDR2 are MNHNS and SASEGT. CDR3: CASSGTGGVSNQPQHF. The CDR3, as DNA: TGTGCCAGCAGTGGAACAGGGGGCGTTAGCAATCAGCCCCAGCATTTT.

This clone was observed once. This rearrangement joins TRBV27 to TRBJ2-7; TRBD2 matches at 8 bases. In germline, CDR1 is MNHEY, CDR2 SMNVEV (reference sequence). The J segment lost 2 bases and the V segment lost 10 bases, leaving 7 bases of the junction unmatched. This CDR3 has 13 amino acids. The CDR3 coding sequence is TGTGCCACCTCAGACGGGGGGGCCTACGAGCAGTACTTC. It is translated as CATSDGGAYEQYF.

In its sample, this clone was seen once. The V gene is TRBV6-1, the J gene TRBJ2-1; D gene unclear. The CDR3 is 14 residues long. From germline, CDR1 is MNHNS and CDR2 SASEGT. V lost 1 base and J lost 9, with 13 bases in between. CDR3 amino acids: CASSEVPGPSEQFF. The CDR3 coding sequence is TGTGCCAGCAGTGAAGTCCCAGGTCCAAGTGAGCAGTTCTTC.

The V and J genes are TRBV2 and TRBJ2-1; 11 bases line up with TRBD2. This CDR3 comprises 15 residues. Germline V gene data show CDR1 as SNHLY and CDR2 as FYNNEI. V shed 6 bases, J shed 5 bases, and the junction held 6 bases outside the gene matches. CDR3 nucleotides: TGTGCCAGCAGAGTAGCGGGGGGGCCCCACAATGAGCAGTTCTTC. Translating it yields CASRVAGGPHNEQFF. Using reference TRBV2 and TRBJ2-1 for the parts outside the CDR3, the full variable domain is EPEVTQTPSHQVTQMGQEVILRCVPISNHLYFYWYRQILGQKVEFLVSFYNNEISEKSEIFDDQFSVERPDGSNFTLKIRSTKLEDSAMYFCASRVAGGPHNEQFFGPGTRLTVL.

As to this clone: The junction differs from germline at one of its ends, possibly a read error. CDR3 nucleotide sequence: TGTGCCAGCAGCCAGGACAGGAACACTAAAGCTTTCTTT. This codes for CASSQDRNTKAFF. The rearrangement uses TRBV11-1 and TRBJ1-1; 7 bases map to TRBD1. The CDR3 totals 13 residues. CDR1 is SGHAT, CDR2 FQDESV, per germline (reference sequence).